These T cell receptor beta chains were read from a single sample in a study of shared clonotypes between healthy human individuals. TCRdb's copy holds only in-frame clones and misses some; the assay was immunoSEQ multiplex PCR. The top ten hold about 10% of the sample, which has a few hundred thousand clones, 73% seen once. Sequenced material: memory CD4+ T cells sorted from blood. Receptors originate from a man younger than 45 in good health. Each CDR3 is given with its conserved first and last residue. A D gene is named only where the DNA matches it firmly. Clone sizes are given selectively: once, few, many, or a class where the clone is expanded.

j_call,v_call,clone_size,d_call,cdr3_aa,cdr3_nt
TRBJ2-3,TRBV6-6,.,.,CASSLRSTDTQYF,TGTGCCAGCAGTCTGAGAAGCACAGATACGCAGTATTTT
TRBJ2-7,TRBV27,.,TRBD1,CASSPRQGAVYEQYF,TGTGCCAGCAGCCCAAGACAGGGGGCTGTCTACGAGCAGTACTTC
TRBJ2-4,TRBV5-1,.,.,CASSLAVPAQNIQYF,TGCGCCAGCAGCTTGGCCGTCCCAGCCCAAAACATTCAGTACTTC
TRBJ1-1,TRBV13,.,.,CASSQAVDIRGNTEAFF,TGTGCCAGCAGCCAAGCCGTGGACATCAGGGGTAACACTGAAGCTTTCTTT
TRBJ2-2,TRBV7-6,.,.,CASSLGPVDTGELFF,TGTGCCAGCAGCTTGGGCCCGGTGGACACCGGGGAGCTGTTTTTT
TRBJ2-5,TRBV6-1,.,.,CASSDPWGATETQYF,TGTGCCAGCAGCGACCCCTGGGGGGCGACAGAGACCCAGTACTTC
TRBJ2-7,TRBV4-1,.,.,CASSHPRDTGAGEQYF,TGCGCCAGCAGCCACCCCCGGGACACCGGGGCGGGTGAGCAGTACTTC
TRBJ2-5,TRBV5-4,.,.,CASSLRSVQETQYF,TGTGCCAGCAGCTTGCGGTCGGTTCAAGAGACCCAGTACTTC
TRBJ2-1,TRBV20-1,.,.,CSQEFNEQFF,TGCAGTCAAGAGTTCAATGAGCAGTTCTTC
TRBJ1-3,TRBV29-1,.,TRBD1,CSVGTGSSGNTIYF,TGCAGCGTTGGGACAGGGAGCTCTGGAAACACCATATATTTT
TRBJ1-5,TRBV10-1,.,TRBD1,CASSTGVDQPQHF,TGCGCCAGCAGCACAGGGGTGGATCAGCCCCAGCATTTT
TRBJ2-7,TRBV28,.,.,CASSSLAGSSEQYF,TGTGCCAGCAGCTCCTTGGCGGGAAGCTCCGAGCAGTACTTC
TRBJ2-7,TRBV9,.,.,CASSTQGLDEQYF,TGTGCCAGCAGCACCCAAGGCCTCGACGAGCAGTACTTC
TRBJ2-1,TRBV4-3,.,TRBD1,CASSRRQGSLYNEQFF,TGCGCCAGCAGCCGTCGACAGGGGAGTTTATACAATGAGCAGTTCTTC
TRBJ2-7,TRBV29-1,.,.,CSVEVRLRGGEQYF,TGCAGCGTTGAAGTCCGACTACGGGGCGGCGAGCAGTACTTC
TRBJ2-7,TRBV4-2,.,TRBD2,CASSQALRGPGLAYEQYF,TGTGCCAGCAGCCAAGCTCTCCGAGGGCCGGGACTAGCCTACGAGCAGTACTTC
TRBJ2-1,TRBV7-2,.,.,CASINPTRGSSYNEQFF,TGTGCCAGCATAAACCCTACGAGGGGGAGCTCCTACAATGAGCAGTTCTTC
TRBJ2-4,TRBV30,.,TRBD2,CAWTIGTSGSNIQYF,TGTGCCTGGACCATCGGGACTAGCGGGAGTAACATTCAGTACTTC
TRBJ1-1,TRBV29-1,.,.,CSVDRSEDTEAFF,TGCAGCGTTGACAGGTCGGAGGACACTGAAGCTTTCTTT
TRBJ1-1,TRBV18,.,.,CASSPGDTEAFF,TGTGCCAGCTCACCAGGAGACACTGAAGCTTTCTTT
TRBJ2-7,TRBV9,few,TRBD1,CASSGAHPGQGNYEQYF,TGTGCCAGCAGCGGGGCCCACCCGGGACAGGGTAACTACGAGCAGTACTTC
TRBJ2-7,TRBV6-5,.,.,CASKRTAGVNYEQYF,TGTGCCAGCAAGAGGACGGCAGGGGTAAACTACGAGCAGTACTTC
TRBJ2-7,TRBV4-2,.,TRBD2,CASSQAPGLGDEQYF,TGTGCCAGCAGCCAAGCCCCGGGACTAGGGGACGAGCAGTACTTC
TRBJ2-7,TRBV11-2,.,.,CASSVSRIQGEQYF,TGTGCCAGCAGCGTTAGTAGGATTCAGGGGGAGCAGTACTTC
TRBJ2-1,TRBV2,.,.,CASSEDLNEQFF,TGTGCCAGCAGTGAGGATCTAAATGAGCAGTTCTTC
TRBJ2-1,TRBV5-1,.,TRBD2,CASSRGTSGSWNEQFF,TGCGCCAGCAGCAGGGGGACTAGCGGGAGCTGGAATGAGCAGTTCTTC
TRBJ1-4,TRBV4-1,once,.,CASSHREVTGSDSLFF,TGCGCCAGCAGCCATAGAGAAGTGACAGGTAGTGACTCACTGTTTTTT
TRBJ2-7,TRBV9,.,TRBD2,CASSVEGAGRYEQYF,TGTGCCAGCAGCGTAGAAGGAGCGGGACGCTACGAGCAGTACTTC
TRBJ1-4,TRBV7-2,.,.,CASSPSWGGGEKLFF,TGTGCCAGCAGCCCAAGCTGGGGGGGCGGTGAAAAACTGTTTTTT
TRBJ1-5,TRBV15,few,.,CATSRDRGSNQPQHF,TGTGCCACCAGCAGAGATAGGGGAAGCAATCAGCCCCAGCATTTT
TRBJ1-2,TRBV6-5,.,.,CANWGPNYGYTF,TGTGCCAACTGGGGCCCTAACTATGGCTACACCTTC
TRBJ2-7,TRBV4-3,.,.,CASSPGKGIHSYEQYF,TGCGCCAGCAGCCCAGGGAAGGGAATACACTCCTACGAGCAGTACTTC
TRBJ1-1,TRBV7-9,.,.,CASTTQQDTEAFF,TGTGCCAGCACCACGCAGCAGGACACTGAAGCTTTCTTT
TRBJ2-1,TRBV27,.,.,CASSLRQLYNEQFF,TGTGCCAGCAGTTTAAGGCAGCTCTACAATGAGCAGTTCTTC
TRBJ2-5,TRBV27,.,.,CASSFDQETQYF,TGTGCCAGCAGTTTTGACCAAGAGACCCAGTACTTC
TRBJ1-1,TRBV19,.,.,CASSDRPHPEAFF,TGTGCCAGTAGTGACCGACCGCACCCTGAAGCTTTCTTT
TRBJ2-7,TRBV9,.,TRBD2,CASSVGTSAHEQYF,TGTGCCAGCAGCGTAGGGACTAGCGCCCACGAGCAGTACTTC
TRBJ2-7,TRBV2,.,TRBD2,CASTPGTSVSEQYF,TGTGCCAGCACTCCCGGGACTAGCGTCTCCGAGCAGTACTTC